A single TCR beta chain is shown here with its context. This record belongs to a study of blood T cell repertoires in COVID-19. In the study's own analysis: Reference gene primer amplification yielded estimated nucleated cell counts. The data were produced by immunoSEQ multiplex PCR, yet TCRdb's version contains in-frame clones alone and is incomplete. V and J calls plus clone size are reproduced from that table; the DNA served to infer D and trimming. This sample has over 100,000 clones, with roughly nine tenths found just once. The CDR3 is 15 amino acids. Deletions cut 0 bases from V and 4 bases from J, with 13 bases between. Germline assignment: CDR1 SGHRS and CDR2 YFSETQ.

The sample consisted of peripheral blood. The V call is TRBV5-1, the J call TRBJ1-1, with D tentatively TRBD1 (5 bases). The TCR sequence derives from a woman in her 70s with COVID-19, enrolled during active disease. The CDR3 nucleotides read TGCGCCAGCAGCTTGGGGCCGACAGAAGGCACTGAAGCTTTCTTT. Residues: CASSLGPTEGTEAFF. The variable domain in full, with the rest retrieved from reference TRBV5-1 and TRBJ1-1, is KAGVTQTPRYLIKTRGQQVTLSCSPISGHRSVSWYQQTPGQGLQFLFEYFSETQRNKGNFPGRFSGRQFSNSRSEMNVSTLELGDSALYLCASSLGPTEGTEAFFGQGTRLTVV.